Listed below are T cell receptor beta chains from one sample, sequenced in a study of shared clonotypes between healthy human individuals. This table comes from immunoSEQ multiplex PCR, and its TCRdb copy is limited to in-frame clones, with some not included. The table has 2 million to 2.5 million clones, roughly 93% seen once. Sequenced material: naive CD4+ T cells from PBMCs. The receptor set was obtained from a man younger than 30 in good health. Some clones in this sample may be carry-over from other donors' samples. CDR3s leave out the opening cysteine and the closing phenylalanine or tryptophan. The D gene is left open where the match is weak. Clone sizes are given selectively: once, few, many, or a class where the clone is expanded.

V gene	clone size	J gene	D gene	CDR3 protein
TRBV28	.	TRBJ2-7	.	ASRRGQAAYEQY
TRBV19	.	TRBJ2-5	.	ASMWQGGETQY
TRBV29-1	.	TRBJ1-1	.	SVVGGRASFAEAF
TRBV28	.	TRBJ2-7	.	ASSSQLTYEQY
TRBV19	.	TRBJ2-7	.	ASSTARGDGYEQY
TRBV2	once	TRBJ1-4	TRBD1	ASSDRGRDNEKLF
TRBV27	.	TRBJ2-3	.	ASSFRGRPTDTQY
TRBV6-1	.	TRBJ1-1	TRBD1	ASRDRKNTEAF
TRBV9	.	TRBJ2-7	.	ASTPRDLSSYEQY
TRBV27	.	TRBJ2-2	.	ASRHPPGELF
TRBV30	.	TRBJ1-1	.	ASRGGSSTEAF
TRBV7-3	.	TRBJ2-3	TRBD2	ASSPRPGLGAHTQY
TRBV10-3	few	TRBJ2-3	.	AISESADTQY
TRBV28	.	TRBJ1-1	.	ASSLYGVNTEAF
TRBV29-1	.	TRBJ1-2	TRBD1	SVAYRGGRDGYT
TRBV18	.	TRBJ2-7	.	ASSPGGRADEQY